This TCR beta chain was recovered during a study of T cells in Graves' hyperthyroidism and ophthalmopathy (dated by TCRdb to the late 2010s). About the investigation overall: Peripheral blood samples were taken at initial diagnosis, before any treatment was given. TCR V-J signatures able to tell the groups apart were searched for in a discovery cohort of more than 90 patients, of whom fewer than 45 had Graves' ophthalmopathy and about 60 had stable Graves' hyperthyroidism. Whether ophthalmopathy could be predicted prospectively was tested in an independent validation cohort made up of under 20 hyperthyroidism patients plus 17 patients who later progressed to ophthalmopathy. For training and testing, the 100 or so patients in the discovery cohort were randomly divided in a 7:3 ratio. In over five Graves' hyperthyroidism patients, the study also compared T-cell repertoires from thyroid tissue with T-cell repertoires from blood. After blood sampling, hyperthyroidism patients were treated with methimazole at a starting dose of 30 mg daily, and ophthalmopathy patients were treated with high-dose intravenous methylprednisolone. The paper describes TCR Vbeta CDR3 sequencing of 140 or so peripheral blood samples, made up of some 42 ophthalmopathy patients, roughly 80 hyperthyroidism patients and approximately 17 progressor patients. Points the paper makes about the study in general: A 13 V-J signature model separated ophthalmopathy from stable hyperthyroidism, with nearly 90% sensitivity and roughly 82% specificity in cross-validation and 80%/75% in testing. No statistical method was used to fix the sample size in advance, and group allocation was not hidden from the investigators. Blood samples also contained most of the expanded thyroid clonotypes (frequency above 0.001), which suggests that blood repertoires may reflect thyroid immune responses. In validation, the model predicted progression to ophthalmopathy a median of roughly 6.5 months before onset, with about 67% sensitivity and about 72% specificity.

Amplification of TCR beta CDR3 regions was carried out from RNA transcripts. The TCR CDR3 was subjected to a first round of RT-PCR using the HTBI primer set and the Qiagen OneStep RT-PCR kit. The libraries were constructed in a second round of multiplex PCR and then size-selected and purified. Sequencing of the libraries was done on an Illumina HiSeq2000 using paired-end 100 bp reads. Concerning the study's data processing: Raw data were processed with SOAPnuke, discarding reads with adapters, uncalled bases, mean Phred below 15, or no exact constant-primer or identifier match. High-quality paired reads were merged using COPE v1.2.5, and each unique nucleotide sequence was defined as a clonotype. Clonotypes were aligned to IMGT TRBV, TRBD and TRBJ reference segments using MiTCR v1.1. Only V-J combinations with frequency above 0.0001, covering 99.2% of repertoires, were analysed. The TCS score was defined as the ratio of F50 (clonal expansion) to E x V (chaos), calculated using BLOSUM62-based TCRdist between CDR3 peptides within each V-J. Welch's t-statistics and random forest reduced 450 to 600 V-J features to 13, which were used in a naive Bayes classifier (R e1071). Using fastp trimming at Q25 and MiXCR clonotype assembly, TCRdb reanalyzed the public sequencing data and kept in-frame beta chains. Entries that share a CDR3 protein sequence are merged under the most common genes and DNA. The V and J calls shown here were made by TCRdb, not taken from the authors' results. The sample table shows about 380,000 distinct CDR3 sequences, and about 13% are seen once. The ten largest make up roughly 20% of the sample.

This clonotype was detected a few times. The target of this receptor is not known. Base qualities are not at hand, and no much larger clone is one base apart. CDR1 and CDR2, looked up from the germline V gene (reference sequence), are SEHNR and FQNEAQ. Trimming removed 4 bases from V and 4 bases from J; the gene matches leave 3 bases unexplained. Spanning cysteine to phenylalanine, the CDR3 consists of 13 amino acids. Only the CDR3 region is kept as DNA, spanning 39 bases read in frame from base 1. Hyperthyroidism patients were aged 18 to 65 years and newly diagnosed, with disease duration of less than 2 months. The study excluded patients with uncontrolled infections, other autoimmune diseases, pregnancy or lactation. Diagnoses relied on clinical symptoms, serum thyroxine and TRAb, thyroid ultrasound and orbital computed tomography. Blood from progressor patients was drawn when they were first diagnosed with hyperthyroidism, before any ophthalmopathy symptoms appeared. Ficoll-Paque density gradient centrifugation was used to isolate PBMCs from around 10 ml of fresh peripheral blood. Progressor patients were initially diagnosed with Graves' hyperthyroidism and developed ophthalmopathy during follow-up. Total RNA was extracted with Trizol reagent, and quality was checked on an Agilent 2100 Bioanalyzer.

The TCR was taken from a man aged 30 to 39 with Graves' hyperthyroidism that later progressed to Graves' ophthalmopathy. Sequencing was carried out using blood. The V and J segments used are TRBV7-9 and TRBJ1-1, with 7 bases aligning to TRBD1. The DNA reads as follows: TGTGCCAGCAGCTCAACAGGGGTCACTGAAGCTTTCTTT. It codes for CASSSTGVTEAFF. With the portions outside the CDR3 filled from the reference TRBV7-9 and TRBJ1-1 genes, the complete variable region becomes DTGVSQNPRHKITKRGQNVTFRCDPISEHNRLYWYRQTLGQGPEFLTYFQNEAQLEKSRLLSDRFSAERPKGSFSTLEIQRTEQGDSAMYLCASSSTGVTEAFFGQGTRLTVV.